Listed here is a single T cell receptor beta chain. Its antigen is not known. An immunoSEQ assay, version v3.0, was performed at survey level. Profiling relied on immunoSEQ multiplex PCR, and the TCRdb table lists in-frame clones only, not all of them. The sample holds more than 35,000 clones; approximately 86% are singletons and the top ten take 3% to 5%. This sample stems from a study of long-term antiretroviral therapy in people with HIV. Study-wide findings and caveats: The ART regimens used between about 2003 and 2018 may be less effective than current ones.

Clinicians in the United States treated all participants with HIV. Germline V lookup: CDR1 LNHDA, CDR2 SQIVND (reference sequence). This CDR3 region has 15 residues. Trimming shortened V by 1 base and J by 0 bases, and 7 bases separated the two germline ends. V is TRBV19 and J is TRBJ2-1, with D perhaps matching TRBD2 (5 bases). The sequences come from unsorted PBMCs, collected just before starting antiretroviral therapy. This receptor was identified in a woman aged 18-30 years with HIV. As DNA, the CDR3 is TGTGCCAGTAGTATAGGAGCGGCCTCCTACAATGAGCAGTTCTTC. Protein: CASSIGAASYNEQFF.